A selection of T cell receptor beta chains follows, all from one sample in a study of blood T cell repertoires in COVID-19. Sequencing was performed with immunoSEQ multiplex PCR; in TCRdb, only in-frame clones are kept and a portion is missing. The table includes 85,000 to 120,000 clones, approximately 86% detected once. Input material: peripheral blood. The source is a man aged 45-65 years with active or convalescent COVID-19. The CDR3 runs from the conserved cysteine through the conserved F or W. D genes are given only for firm matches. Clone size is not always given. Where it is, it says once, few, many or a class for expanded clones.

D,V,J,size,DNA,CDR3
TRBD2,TRBV10-1,TRBJ2-1,.,TGCGCCAGCAGTCTGAGCGGGGAGGAGCAGTTCTTC,CASSLSGEEQFF
.,TRBV2,TRBJ1-4,few,TGTGCCAGCAGTCCGACAGCCTTCGCAACTAATGAAAAACTGTTTTTT,CASSPTAFATNEKLFF
TRBD1,TRBV4-3,TRBJ2-7,.,TGCGCCAGCAGCCCCCAAACAGGGGACTACGAGCAGTACTTC,CASSPQTGDYEQYF
.,TRBV29-1,TRBJ2-5,.,TGCAGCGTATCAGGACAGCAAGAGACCCAGTACTTC,CSVSGQQETQYF
.,TRBV6-2/TRBV6-3,TRBJ1-1,.,TGTGCCAGCAGCCCGCACGGGGAGGGGACTGAAGCTTTCTTT,CASSPHGEGTEAFF
TRBD2,TRBV9,TRBJ2-1,few,TGTGCCAGCAGCGTATCGACTAGCGGGGCGAATGAGCAGTTCTTC,CASSVSTSGANEQFF
TRBD2,TRBV5-1,TRBJ2-5,.,TGCGCCAGCAGCCCACTGGGAGCGGGGAAAGAGACCCAGTACTTC,CASSPLGAGKETQYF
TRBD2,TRBV7-2,TRBJ2-3,few,TGTGCCAGCAGCCAGGGACTAGTGGTGGATACGCAGTATTTT,CASSQGLVVDTQYF
TRBD2,TRBV6-2/TRBV6-3,TRBJ2-1,.,TGTGCCAGCAGTGAGGGGCTAGCGGGGGGGCAGCAGTTCTTC,CASSEGLAGGQQFF
.,TRBV11-3,TRBJ2-2,.,TGTGCCAGCAGCTTAGGCGGGACCGGGAACACCGGGGAGCTGTTTTTT,CASSLGGTGNTGELFF
TRBD1,TRBV28,TRBJ1-6,.,TGTGCCAGCAGTCGACAGGGGCTGACCTATAATTCACCCCTCCACTTT,CASSRQGLTYNSPLHF
TRBD1,TRBV5-1,TRBJ2-1,.,TGCGCCAGCAGCAGATCGCCCGGGACAGGGGCCTACAATGAGCAGTTCTTC,CASSRSPGTGAYNEQFF
.,TRBV2,TRBJ2-3,.,TGTGCCAGCAGTGAAGGGGATAAGCGGACGATATCAGATACGCAGTATTTT,CASSEGDKRTISDTQYF
.,TRBV27,TRBJ1-2,.,TGTGCCAGCAGTTCCCGACAGGCTCGGGGCTATGGCTACACCTTC,CASSSRQARGYGYTF
.,TRBV9,TRBJ2-7,.,TGTGCCAGCAGCCCCCTAGCTTTGTCGGGGTCCTCCTACGAGCAGTACTTC,CASSPLALSGSSYEQYF
.,TRBV2,TRBJ1-5,.,TGTGCCAGCAGGTTGGGGAGGGAAAGGGATCAGCCCCAGCATTTT,CASRLGRERDQPQHF
.,TRBV5-4,TRBJ2-2,few,TGTGCCAGCAGCTCTAGCACGGACGGGGAGCTGTTTTTT,CASSSSTDGELFF
TRBD1,TRBV5-1,TRBJ2-5,.,TGCGCCAGCAGCTTGGAGGGACAGGGGGCTGGAGAGACCCAGTACTTC,CASSLEGQGAGETQYF
.,TRBV15,TRBJ1-4,.,TGTGCCACCAGCAGAGATCTGGCCAACAAACTGTTTTTT,CATSRDLANKLFF
.,TRBV6-4,TRBJ1-2,.,TGTGCCAGGGGAGGGCAGGGCCACAACCCTTTCTATGGCTACACCTTC,CARGGQGHNPFYGYTF
TRBD2,TRBV24-1,TRBJ2-5,.,TGTGCCACCAGTGACAATCCGGGACTAGGGGAGACCCAGTACTTC,CATSDNPGLGETQYF
.,TRBV11-2,TRBJ1-1,.,TGTGCCAGCAGCGCATTACAGGGATATACTGAAGCTTTCTTT,CASSALQGYTEAFF
TRBD1,TRBV6-5,TRBJ2-5,.,TGTGCCAGCAGTTCCTGGGACAGGGGGGCTCAAGAGACCCAGTACTTC,CASSSWDRGAQETQYF
TRBD1,TRBV19,TRBJ2-5,.,TGTGCCAGTAGTAGCCGGGACAGGGGGCTAGGGACCCAGTACTTC,CASSSRDRGLGTQYF
TRBD1,TRBV6-6,TRBJ2-5,.,TGTGCCAGCAGTTACGGGACAGGGGGCCAACAAGAGACCCAGTACTTC,CASSYGTGGQQETQYF
.,TRBV20-1,TRBJ2-7,.,TGCAGTGCTGGGTTTACGGGCGAGCAGTACTTC,CSAGFTGEQYF
TRBD1,TRBV9,TRBJ2-2,few,TGTGCCAGCAGCGTAGGGCAGGGGGCCACCGGGGAGCTGTTTTTT,CASSVGQGATGELFF
TRBD1,TRBV19,TRBJ2-2,once,TGTGCCATAAGACAGGGTAACGGGGAGCTGTTTTTT,CAIRQGNGELFF
.,TRBV5-5,TRBJ1-5,.,TGTGCCAGCAGCTTTGCCACCTATAGCAATCAGCCCCAGCATTTT,CASSFATYSNQPQHF
TRBD1,TRBV6-5,TRBJ1-6,.,TGTGCCAGCAGAGGACAGGGGTTTTATTCACCCCTCCACTTT,CASRGQGFYSPLHF
TRBD1,TRBV2,TRBJ2-1,.,TGTGCCAGCAGACTCCAGGGGGCAGGCAATGAGCAGTTCTTC,CASRLQGAGNEQFF
TRBD1,TRBV11-2,TRBJ1-4,.,TGTGCCAGCAGCTTAGACATACAGGGGGCGGGAGAAAAACTGTTTTTT,CASSLDIQGAGEKLFF
TRBD1,TRBV5-1,TRBJ2-2,.,TGCGCCAGCAGCCCGCGGACAGGGAACACCGGGGAGCTGTTTTTT,CASSPRTGNTGELFF
TRBD2,TRBV23-1,TRBJ2-3,many,TGCGCCAGCAGTCAACAGGGACTAGCGGGGACTCTTGGGACAGATACGCAGTATTTT,CASSQQGLAGTLGTDTQYF
.,TRBV7-8,TRBJ1-3,once,TGTGCCAGCAGCTTGGAGCGGGCCTCGAGCTCTGGAAACACCATATATTTT,CASSLERASSSGNTIYF
TRBD1,TRBV15,TRBJ2-1,.,TGTGCCACCCTCCGGGACAGGGGAAGCAATGAGCAGTTCTTC,CATLRDRGSNEQFF
.,TRBV7-9,TRBJ2-2,.,TGTGCCAGCAGCTCCCAGGGGAACACCGGGGAGCTGTTTTTT,CASSSQGNTGELFF